A selection of T cell receptor beta chains follows, all from one sample in a study of T-cell reconstitution after alpha-beta-depleted transplantation in children. TCRdb reprocessed the PCR reads with MiXCR, giving one entry per CDR3 protein. Of approximately 190,000 distinct CDR3 sequences in the sample, 6.3% were seen once. This specimen was PBMCs, taken before TCRalphabeta/CD19-depleted stem cell transplant. These receptors were collected from a girl under three years old with combined immunodeficiency, due to receive a stem cell transplant. Both conserved end residues are part of each CDR3. Fields, in order: V gene, clone size, J gene, D gene, CDR3 protein, CDR3 DNA. D genes are given only for firm matches. Expanded clones get a size class; other rows say once, few or many, or leave the size out.

v_gene: TRBV28
abundance: many
j_gene: TRBJ2-5
d_gene: .
CDR3aa: CASSLRSVQETQYF
CDR3nt: TGTGCCAGCAGTTTACGGTCGGTTCAAGAGACCCAGTACTTC

v_gene: TRBV29-1
abundance: many
j_gene: TRBJ2-2
d_gene: .
CDR3aa: CSVESRNTGELFF
CDR3nt: TGCAGCGTTGAGTCCAGGAACACCGGGGAGCTGTTTTTT

v_gene: TRBV28
abundance: .
j_gene: TRBJ2-1
d_gene: TRBD1
CDR3aa: CANSLWRDRGWISSYNEQFF
CDR3nt: TGTGCCAACAGTTTATGGAGGGACAGGGGGTGGATTAGCTCCTACAATGAGCAGTTCTTC

v_gene: TRBV2
abundance: many
j_gene: TRBJ2-7
d_gene: .
CDR3aa: CASILDRAYEQYF
CDR3nt: .

v_gene: TRBV5-1
abundance: few
j_gene: TRBJ2-2
d_gene: .
CDR3aa: CASSPRDPRTGELFF
CDR3nt: TGCGCCAGCAGCCCCCGGGACCCAAGGACCGGGGAGCTGTTTTTT

v_gene: TRBV7-8
abundance: many
j_gene: TRBJ2-3
d_gene: .
CDR3aa: CASSPRRASTDTQYF
CDR3nt: TGTGCCAGCAGCCCAAGACGAGCTAGCACAGATACGCAGTATTTT

v_gene: TRBV12-3/TRBV12-4
abundance: many
j_gene: TRBJ1-5
d_gene: .
CDR3aa: CASSLALMEPQHF
CDR3nt: TGTGCCAGCAGTTTAGCCTTGATGGAGCCCCAGCATTTT

v_gene: TRBV19
abundance: many
j_gene: TRBJ2-2
d_gene: TRBD2
CDR3aa: CASSLAASTGELFF
CDR3nt: TGTGCCAGTAGTCTAGCGGCGAGCACCGGGGAGCTGTTTTTT

v_gene: TRBV7-9
abundance: many
j_gene: TRBJ2-7
d_gene: .
CDR3aa: CASNPPGPTYEQYF
CDR3nt: TGTGCCAGCAACCCACCGGGTCCAACCTACGAGCAGTACTTC

v_gene: TRBV12-3/TRBV12-4
abundance: .
j_gene: TRBJ2-1
d_gene: TRBD2
CDR3aa: CASSTISGGGSSYNEQFF
CDR3nt: TGTGCCAGCAGCACGATTAGCGGGGGGGGTAGCTCCTACAATGAGCAGTTCTTC

v_gene: TRBV4-3
abundance: many
j_gene: TRBJ2-5
d_gene: .
CDR3aa: CASSQGPFGGETQYF
CDR3nt: TGCGCCAGCAGCCAAGGGCCTTTTGGAGGAGAGACCCAGTACTTC

v_gene: TRBV29-1
abundance: few
j_gene: TRBJ2-1
d_gene: TRBD1
CDR3aa: CSVTGDSYNEQFF
CDR3nt: TGCAGCGTGACAGGGGACTCCTACAATGAGCAGTTCTTC

v_gene: TRBV2
abundance: many
j_gene: TRBJ2-7
d_gene: TRBD1
CDR3aa: CASRETGISEQYF
CDR3nt: TGTGCCAGCAGAGAGACAGGGATCTCCGAGCAGTACTTC

v_gene: TRBV27
abundance: many
j_gene: TRBJ2-1
d_gene: TRBD2
CDR3aa: CASSTHGLAGLKQFF
CDR3nt: TGTGCCAGCAGTACACATGGACTAGCGGGATTGAAGCAGTTCTTC

v_gene: TRBV13
abundance: many
j_gene: TRBJ2-5
d_gene: TRBD2
CDR3aa: CASSLGLAAQYF
CDR3nt: TGTGCCAGCAGCTTGGGGCTAGCGGCCCAGTACTTC

v_gene: TRBV4-2
abundance: .
j_gene: TRBJ2-5
d_gene: .
CDR3aa: CASSQVAQETQYF
CDR3nt: TGTGCCAGCAGCCAAGTAGCGCAAGAGACCCAGTACTTC

v_gene: TRBV5-1
abundance: many
j_gene: TRBJ2-2
d_gene: .
CDR3aa: CASAGEGALSANTGELFF
CDR3nt: TGCGCCAGCGCCGGGGAGGGGGCCCTTTCCGCGAACACCGGGGAGCTGTTTTTT

v_gene: TRBV28
abundance: few
j_gene: TRBJ2-1
d_gene: .
CDR3aa: CASSFPFTVWRPISPDEQFF
CDR3nt: TGTGCCAGCAGTTTTCCTTTTACCGTCTGGAGACCGATAAGTCCGGATGAGCAGTTCTTC

v_gene: TRBV29-1
abundance: few
j_gene: TRBJ2-7
d_gene: .
CDR3aa: CSADYDYEQYF
CDR3nt: TGCAGCGCCGACTATGATTACGAGCAGTACTTC

v_gene: TRBV4-3
abundance: .
j_gene: TRBJ2-1
d_gene: TRBD1
CDR3aa: CASSSGTGRRESYNEQFF
CDR3nt: TGCGCCAGCAGCTCCGGGACAGGGAGGCGGGAGTCTTACAATGAGCAGTTCTTC

v_gene: TRBV29-1
abundance: many
j_gene: TRBJ2-1
d_gene: .
CDR3aa: CSVPQGHEQFF
CDR3nt: TGCAGCGTCCCACAGGGTCATGAGCAGTTCTTC

v_gene: TRBV25-1
abundance: .
j_gene: TRBJ2-5
d_gene: .
CDR3aa: CASSVPRGLQETQYF
CDR3nt: TGTGCCAGCAGTGTCCCCCGGGGGCTGCAAGAGACCCAGTACTTC

v_gene: TRBV29-1
abundance: many
j_gene: TRBJ2-1
d_gene: TRBD1
CDR3aa: CSVEVWARQGAFWNEQFF
CDR3nt: TGCAGCGTTGAAGTTTGGGCTAGGCAGGGGGCGTTTTGGAATGAGCAGTTCTTC